This entry lists 32 T cell receptor beta chains sequenced from one sample in a study of CD8 T cells in ankylosing spondylitis. Study-wide results and caveats: The study identified a TCR beta motif of under 10 highly homologous variants that appeared characteristic of ankylosing spondylitis blood.

No antigens are known for them. MiXCR was run by TCRdb on the 5' RACE reads, yielding one entry per CDR3 protein. The sample has a few hundred thousand distinct CDR3 sequences; roughly 8% are singletons. Input material: blood, either unsorted or a sorted T cell fraction (not recorded which). These receptors were obtained from a male donor with ankylosing spondylitis.

With regard to this clonotype: A clone one base away is much larger, so this may be a read error. V is TRBV29-1 and J is TRBJ2-1; no firm D call. This CDR3 has 14 amino acids. V lost 7 bases and J lost 2, with 15 bases in between. Per germline, CDR1 SQVTM and CDR2 ANQGSEA. In nucleotides, the CDR3 is TGCAGCGCTCCACCCGTGAGCCCCTACAATGAGCAGTTCTTC. Its translation: CSAPPVSPYNEQFF.

This clonotype was counted between two and nine times. The V gene is TRBV5-1, the J gene TRBJ1-2, with D perhaps matching TRBD1 (6 bases). The V gene lost 3 bases and the J gene lost 7 bases, with 13 bases spanning the gap. The germline V gene has CDR1 SGHRS and CDR2 YFSETQ. The CDR3 runs to 13 residues. Here the CDR3 reads CASSYGGGRGYTF. CDR3 bases: TGCGCCAGCAGCTATGGGGGGGGCCGTGGCTACACCTTC.

This clonotype was seen a handful of times. The chain carries TRBV10-3 and TRBJ2-2, with a weak D call TRBD2 (6 bases). The V end lost 4 bases, the J end lost 7 bases, and 10 bases lay between the germline ends. The CDR3 is 13 amino acids. Germline lookup yields CDR1 ENHRY and CDR2 SYGVKD. CDR3 protein: CAISGREDGELFF. CDR3 DNA: TGTGCCATCAGTGGGCGGGAAGACGGGGAGCTGTTTTTT.

This clonotype was detected only a few times. This sequence joins TRBV20-1 and TRBJ2-3; possibly TRBD2 for D (5 bases). The CDR3 spans 12 residues. V lost 2 bases to trimming and J lost 6 bases, with 9 bases between them. CDR1 and CDR2 (germline): DFQATT, SNEGSKA (reference sequence). The CDR3 nucleotides are TGCAGTGCTAGATCCAGCGGCGATACGCAGTATTTT. Translation: CSARSSGDTQYF.

The genes are TRBV27 and TRBJ1-2; 8 bases are shared with TRBD1. From germline, CDR1 is MNHEY and CDR2 SMNVEV (reference sequence). The CDR3 contains 15 residues. Losses at the gene ends were 4 bases for V and 8 bases for J; bases not matched to a gene: 12. The chain's CDR3 is CASSSDRAVLGGYTF. The DNA of the CDR3 is TGTGCCAGCAGTTCGGACAGGGCTGTTCTCGGGGGCTACACCTTC.

This chain uses TRBV28 with TRBJ2-7; no clear D gene. The CDR3 extends over 13 amino acids. Looked up from germline, CDR1 is MDHEN and CDR2 is SYDVKM. V was cut by 7 bases and J by 3 bases, with 13 bases left in between. The CDR3 is CASTLLSHYEQYF. CDR3 coding DNA: TGTGCCAGCACTCTTCTCAGTCACTACGAGCAGTACTTC. Full variable domain (missing parts from reference TRBV28 and TRBJ2-7): DVKVTQSSRYLVKRTGEKVFLECVQDMDHENMFWYRQDPGLGLRLIYFSYDVKMKEKGDIPEGYSVSREKKERFSLILESASTNQTSMYLCASTLLSHYEQYFGPGTRLTVT.

This clonotype was counted many times. The chain has TRBV5-1 and TRBJ1-2; a possible D gene is TRBD1 (6 bases). In germline, CDR1 is SGHRS, CDR2 YFSETQ. V was clipped by 0 bases and J by 5 bases, with 8 bases between them. The CDR3 contains 13 residues. CDR3: CASSLAQGYGYTF. CDR3 DNA sequence: TGCGCCAGCAGCTTGGCACAGGGATATGGCTACACCTTC. Complete variable domain (other parts from reference TRBV5-1 and TRBJ1-2): KAGVTQTPRYLIKTRGQQVTLSCSPISGHRSVSWYQQTPGQGLQFLFEYFSETQRNKGNFPGRFSGRQFSNSRSEMNVSTLELGDSALYLCASSLAQGYGYTFGSGTRLTVV.

This clonotype was counted only a few times. The chain links TRBV29-1 to TRBJ2-3; TRBD1 matches 7 bases. The CDR3 length is 14 residues. With V trimmed by 7 bases and J by 2 bases, 9 bases remained unmatched. The germline V gene encodes CDR1 SQVTM and CDR2 ANQGSEA. CDR3 nucleotide sequence: TGCAGCGGGAGAACCGGGACAGTCACAGATACGCAGTATTTT. Protein: CSGRTGTVTDTQYF.

This clonotype appeared a few times. The rearrangement links TRBV14 to TRBJ2-1; possibly TRBD1 or TRBD2 for D (5 bases each). Germline CDR1 SGHDN, CDR2 FVKESK. V lost 2 bases and J 8 bases, leaving 10 bases between the germline ends. The CDR3 is 13 amino acids. CDR3 in amino acids: CASSQLRGHEQFF. The CDR3 nucleotides read TGTGCCAGCAGCCAATTGAGGGGACATGAGCAGTTCTTC.

The rearrangement uses TRBV28 and TRBJ2-7; TRBD1 aligns across 8 bases. V shed 3 bases and J 2 bases; nucleotides not matched to a gene: 3. This CDR3 contains 14 residues. Germline V lookup: CDR1 MDHEN, CDR2 SYDVKM. CDR3 DNA sequence: TGTGCCAGCAGTTTTGGGGACAGGCCCTACGAGCAGTACTTC. Amino acid sequence: CASSFGDRPYEQYF.

The chain uses TRBV18 and TRBJ2-4; a possible D gene is TRBD1 (6 bases). Germline V gene sequence: CDR1 KGHSH, CDR2 LQKENI. CDR3 length: 15 amino acids. V shed 4 bases and J shed 1 base, with 11 bases lying between them. In DNA, the CDR3 is TGTGCCAGCTCACACCAAGACAGGGCCAAAAACATTCAGTACTTC. This sequence encodes CASSHQDRAKNIQYF.

This clonotype was seen more than once but under ten times. The J gene is TRBJ2-7, the V gene TRBV10-2; maybe TRBD2 (5 bases). V was clipped by 7 bases and J by 4 bases, with 17 bases between them. Germline V lookup: CDR1 WSHSY, CDR2 SAAADI. The CDR3 is made up of 14 amino acids. The CDR3, as DNA: TGCGCCAGCACCTCGGGATTAACCCAGTACGAGCAGTACTTC. Translation: CASTSGLTQYEQYF.

This clonotype occurred many times. This chain uses TRBV6-5 with TRBJ2-3; the D gene is possibly TRBD1 (5 bases). Trimming shortened V by 2 bases and J by 1 base, and 7 bases separated the two germline ends. Germline CDR1 MNHEY, CDR2 SVGAGI. The CDR3 has 14 amino acids. Here the CDR3 DNA reads TGTGCCAGCAGTTACGACAGCGGCACAGATACGCAGTATTTT. It specifies CASSYDSGTDTQYF.

This clonotype occurred a few times. The chain uses TRBV12-3 or TRBV12-4 and TRBJ2-2, with D maybe TRBD2 (6 bases). The CDR3 has 16 residues. Trimming stripped 2 bases from V and 0 bases from J, with 10 bases between. The CDR3 DNA sequence: TGTGCCAGCAGTTTACAGGCGGGGACGAACACCGGGGAGCTGTTTTTT. Translating it yields CASSLQAGTNTGELFF.

The table lists this clonotype with many counts. The chain links TRBV12-5 to TRBJ1-1; 7 bases line up with TRBD1. CDR3 length: 13 amino acids. The germline CDR1 and CDR2 sequences are LGHNT and FRNRAP. After removal of 3 bases from V and 4 bases from J, the junction contained 2 bases not matched to a gene. The CDR3 bases are TGTGCTAGTGGTTTAGGGACAGCCACTGAAGCTTTCTTT. Translated, it gives CASGLGTATEAFF.

A remark on this clonotype: A clone one base away is much larger, so this may be a read error. The chain combines TRBV28 with TRBJ2-7; D call uncertain. This CDR3 spans 13 amino acids. Germline lookup yields CDR1 MDHEN and CDR2 SYDVKM. Trimming stripped 1 base from V and 6 bases from J, with 10 bases between. CDR3 DNA: TGTGCCAGCAGTTTATTGGGGTTCGGCGAGCAGTACTTC. This translates into CASSLLGFGEQYF.

This clonotype was seen more than once but under ten times. CDR3 bases: TGTGCCAGCAGCTTGGACAGAAAAAATGAGCAGTTCTTC. Protein product: CASSLDRKNEQFF. This chain uses TRBV5-4 with TRBJ2-1, with D unclear. Trimming stripped 0 bases from V and 7 bases from J, with 8 bases between. Germline V lookup: CDR1 SGHNT, CDR2 YYREEE (reference sequence). The CDR3 is made up of 13 amino acids.

This clonotype was seen more than once but under ten times. V usage is TRBV5-1 and J usage is TRBJ2-1; 11 positions match TRBD2. V was clipped by 0 bases and J by 10 bases; unmatched bases: 9. CDR3 size: 16 residues. Looked up from germline, CDR1 is SGHRS and CDR2 is YFSETQ. This chain's CDR3 is CASSLAITSGSKEQFF. Written as DNA, the CDR3 is TGCGCCAGCAGCTTGGCCATAACTAGCGGGAGTAAGGAGCAGTTCTTC. Supplemented by reference TRBV5-1 and TRBJ2-1, the full variable domain reads KAGVTQTPRYLIKTRGQQVTLSCSPISGHRSVSWYQQTPGQGLQFLFEYFSETQRNKGNFPGRFSGRQFSNSRSEMNVSTLELGDSALYLCASSLAITSGSKEQFFGPGTRLTVL.

V is TRBV7-9 and J is TRBJ2-1; D not certain. V gave up 4 bases and J gave up 7 bases, with 8 bases separating them. CDR3 length: 12 residues. Germline V gene data show CDR1 as SEHNR and CDR2 as FQNEAQ (reference sequence). CDR3 in DNA: TGTGCCAGCAGCTCAATAGGGAATGAGCAGTTCTTC. This codes for CASSSIGNEQFF.

The chain couples TRBV25-1 to TRBJ2-3; D unclear. Between the trimmed V and J ends, which lost 7 bases and 11 bases, there was a span of 16 bases. The CDR3 consists of 12 residues. The germline V gene encodes CDR1 MGHDK and CDR2 SYGVNS. The CDR3 sequence is CASTADPGGQYF. The CDR3 DNA reads TGTGCCAGCACCGCGGACCCGGGTGGGCAGTATTTT.

The CDR3 coding sequence is TGTGCCAGCAGCTCCGGAGCGGCCAGGTCCCACGAGCAGTACTTC. It yields the protein CASSSGAARSHEQYF. The chain combines TRBV11-3 with TRBJ2-7; tentatively, D is TRBD2 (5 bases). Trimming took 4 bases from V and 5 from J, leaving 18 bases between them. In germline, CDR1 is SGHNT, CDR2 YENEEA. The CDR3 runs to 15 residues.

The rearrangement uses TRBV20-1 and TRBJ2-3; a weak D match, TRBD2 (6 bases). Germline assignment: CDR1 DFQATT and CDR2 SNEGSKA (reference sequence). V lost 0 bases, J lost 4 bases, and 14 bases lay in between. The CDR3 consists of 15 residues. The chain's CDR3 is CSARDPGRGADTQYF. For the CDR3, the DNA is TGCAGTGCTAGAGATCCCGGGAGAGGGGCAGATACGCAGTATTTT.

The chain carries TRBV2 and TRBJ2-7; 8 bases match TRBD1. The CDR3 extends over 13 amino acids. Germline lookup yields CDR1 SNHLY and CDR2 FYNNEI. J gave up 7 bases and V 7 bases, and 9 bases lay outside the gene matches. The CDR3 region has the DNA TGTGCCAGCACCGTGACAGGGGCCAAGGAGCAGTACTTC. This sequence encodes CASTVTGAKEQYF.

This clonotype was seen more than once but under ten times. The V call is TRBV10-3, the J call TRBJ2-1; possibly TRBD2 for D (7 bases). The CDR3 runs to 16 residues. Between the trimmed V and J ends, which lost 3 bases and 9 bases, there was a span of 21 bases. In germline, CDR1 is ENHRY, CDR2 SYGVKD. The CDR3 spells CAISDMSSRGRGEQFF. CDR3 DNA sequence: TGTGCCATCAGTGATATGTCGTCGCGGGGGCGGGGTGAGCAGTTCTTC.

The rearrangement links TRBV3-1 to TRBJ2-7; a weak D match, TRBD2 (5 bases). This CDR3 is built from 15 residues. The V and J ends lost 0 bases and 5 bases respectively, with 14 bases between them. Per the germline V gene, CDR1 is LGHDT and CDR2 is YNNKEL (reference sequence). For the CDR3, the DNA is TGTGCCAGCAGCCAAGATGTAACGGGATGGAACGAGCAGTACTTC. Its protein is CASSQDVTGWNEQYF.

This clonotype was counted only a few times. The rearrangement uses TRBV27 and TRBJ2-5; 8 bases align to TRBD2. The CDR3 consists of 14 residues. Germline V CDR1 and CDR2: MNHEY, SMNVEV (reference sequence). Unmatched junction bases numbered 5, after V lost 2 bases and J lost 6 bases. In DNA, the CDR3 is TGTGCCAGCAGTTTAACGGGGGGGTTGCAGACCCAGTACTTC. Amino acids: CASSLTGGLQTQYF.

V usage is TRBV20-1 and J usage is TRBJ2-3; TRBD2 aligns across 10 bases. The CDR3 spans 17 residues. With 5 bases clipped from V and 0 bases from J, the junction kept 11 bases outside the gene matches. In germline, CDR1 is DFQATT, CDR2 SNEGSKA (reference sequence). For the CDR3, the DNA is TGCAGTGCTCAAGGACTAGCGGAGGAGGCCAGCACAGATACGCAGTATTTT. This encodes CSAQGLAEEASTDTQYF.

The chain links TRBV4-1 to TRBJ2-3; D is uncertain. CDR1 is MGHRA and CDR2 is YSYEKL in the germline V gene. With 1 base removed from V and 8 bases from J, the gap between germline ends came to 16 bases. This CDR3 region has 15 residues. CDR3 in DNA: TGCGCCAGCAGCCAAGGGCCCTTGATGTTGGCTACGCAGTATTTT. It yields the protein CASSQGPLMLATQYF.

This clonotype has only one observation. This rearrangement joins TRBV18 to TRBJ1-1; possible D gene TRBD1, 5 bases. There are 13 residues in the CDR3. CDR1 and CDR2 (germline): KGHSH, LQKENI. With 6 bases removed from V and 11 bases from J, the gap between germline ends came to 19 bases. CDR3 in amino acids: CASSSSIRGGAFF. The CDR3, as DNA: TGTGCCAGCTCTTCGTCCATCCGCGGGGGGGCTTTCTTT. Filled out from reference TRBV18 and TRBJ1-1, the complete variable domain reads NAGVMQNPRHLVRRRGQEARLRCSPMKGHSHVYWYRQLPEEGLKFMVYLQKENIIDESGMPKERFSAEFPKEGPSILRIQQVVRGDSAAYFCASSSSIRGGAFFGQGTRLTVV.

The chain has TRBV6-4 and TRBJ2-7, with D tentatively TRBD2 (6 bases). In germline, CDR1 is MRHNA, CDR2 SNTAGT. The germline V and J ends were trimmed by 6 bases and 4 bases, with 19 bases remaining between them. This CDR3 contains 15 residues. Here the CDR3 DNA reads TGTGCCAGCAGACCGGGACTGGATTTCGTATACGAGCAGTACTTC. This codes for CASRPGLDFVYEQYF.

The rearrangement links TRBV15 to TRBJ2-7, with D perhaps TRBD1 (5 bases). In germline, CDR1 is LNHNV, CDR2 YYDKDF (reference sequence). CDR3 size: 14 residues. V lost 5 bases and J lost 5, with 16 bases in between. CDR3 coding DNA: TGTGCCACCAGCGGTCCTCGGACACTCAACGAGCAGTACTTC. Translating gives CATSGPRTLNEQYF. Filled out from reference TRBV15 and TRBJ2-7, the complete variable domain reads DAMVIQNPRYQVTQFGKPVTLSCSQTLNHNVMYWYQQKSSQAPKLLFHYYDKDFNNEADTPDNFQSRRPNTSFCFLDIRSPGLGDTAMYLCATSGPRTLNEQYFGPGTRLTVT.

V gene TRBV7-9 combines with J gene TRBJ1-2; TRBD1 matches at 7 bases. The CDR3 has 15 residues. Germline CDR1 SEHNR, CDR2 FQNEAQ (reference sequence). V lost 3 bases to trimming and J lost 3 bases; unmatched junction nucleotides: 7. The CDR3 nucleotides are TGTGCCAGCAGCTTTAAAGGCGGACAGGACTATGGCTACACCTTC. Amino acid sequence: CASSFKGGQDYGYTF. The complete variable domain, with remaining parts taken from reference TRBV7-9 and TRBJ1-2, reads DTGVSQNPRHKITKRGQNVTFRCDPISEHNRLYWYRQTLGQGPEFLTYFQNEAQLEKSRLLSDRFSAERPKGSFSTLEIQRTEQGDSAMYLCASSFKGGQDYGYTFGSGTRLTVV.